These 24 T cell receptor beta chains came from one sample sequenced in a study of glioma-infiltrating T cells. TCR alpha and beta CDR3 regions were amplified from RNA using iRepertoire nested multiplex PCR. From the multiplex PCR reads, TCRdb called clonotypes with MiXCR, one entry per CDR3 protein. Of under 200,000 distinct CDR3 sequences in the sample, around 42% were seen once. The material sequenced was glioma tissue, nonneoplastic brain tissue, or PBMCs (not recorded which). The receptors shown here come from a human donor with low-grade glioma or glioblastoma, undergoing nonglioma brain surgery, or in good health (not recorded which).

This clonotype was observed at least ten times. V gene TRBV7-3 combines with J gene TRBJ2-3; 10 bases are shared with TRBD2. CDR3 length equals 18 residues. Germline lookup yields CDR1 SGHTA and CDR2 FQGTGA. Losses at the gene ends were 5 bases for V and 1 base for J; bases not matched to a gene: 12. The CDR3 loop reads CASSPRSGRIFGTDTQYF. The CDR3 DNA reads TGTGCCAGCAGCCCTCGTAGCGGGAGGATCTTTGGCACAGATACGCAGTATTTT. The variable domain in full, completed from reference TRBV7-3 and TRBJ2-3, reads GAGVSQTPSNKVTEKGKYVELRCDPISGHTALYWYRQSLGQGPEFLIYFQGTGAADDSGLPNDRFFAVRPEGSVSTLKIQRTERGDSAVYLCASSPRSGRIFGTDTQYFGPGTRLTVL.

In its sample, this clonotype was seen many times. The V gene is TRBV28, the J gene TRBJ2-7; D is ambiguous. V was trimmed by 6 bases and J by 6 bases, leaving 9 bases between them. The CDR3 is 11 amino acids. Germline values: CDR1 MDHEN, CDR2 SYDVKM. This CDR3 is CASRSWGEQYF. The CDR3 DNA sequence: TGTGCCAGCAGATCCTGGGGCGAGCAGTACTTC.

This sequence joins TRBV12-3 or TRBV12-4 and TRBJ1-2, with D unclear. The ends were cut back, 6 bases at V and 2 bases at J, with 7 bases in the middle. The CDR3 covers 12 residues. The CDR3 DNA is TGTGCCAGCAGCACGCGGAACTATGGCTACACCTTC. Encoded protein: CASSTRNYGYTF.

This clonotype was seen just once. A much larger clone differs from this one at a single base, so this may be a read error. This rearrangement joins TRBV24-1 to TRBJ2-7; the D gene is possibly TRBD1 (5 bases). Trimming cost V 4 bases and J 0 bases, with 15 bases left between them. CDR1 is KGHDR and CDR2 is SFDVKD in the germline V gene. This CDR3 region has 16 residues. CDR3 residues: CATSERQGAFSYEQYF. CDR3 DNA: TGTGCCACCAGTGAACGTCAAGGGGCTTTCTCCTACGAGCAGTACTTC.

On this clonotype itself: Since no conserved phenylalanine or tryptophan closes the CDR3, a read error is the likely cause. The DNA is omitted, as the CDR3 cannot be located on it reliably, and the CDR3 follows TCRdb's listing. V is TRBV27 and J is TRBJ2-7. Germline CDR1 reads MNHEY; CDR2 reads SMNVEV (reference sequence). Inclusive of both ends, the CDR3 amounts to 13 amino acids. The CDR3: CASSSQLPYERYL.

This chain's CDR3 is CASSLLLADTYEQYF. DNA of the CDR3: TGTGCCAGCAGCTTACTGCTAGCGGATACCTACGAGCAGTACTTC. The genes are TRBV7-8 and TRBJ2-7; 7 bases are a match to TRBD2. In germline, CDR1 is SGHVS, CDR2 FQNEAQ. V trimming: 2 bases; J trimming: 2 bases; junction bases outside the gene matches: 6. The CDR3 consists of 15 residues.

The chain has TRBV19 and TRBJ1-4, with TRBD1 matching 7 bases. CDR1 and CDR2 (germline): LNHDA, SQIVND (reference sequence). Trimming at V came to 5 bases and at J to 5 bases, leaving 5 bases not matched to a gene. CDR3 size: 14 residues. As DNA, the CDR3 is TGTGCCAGTAGTCGACAGGGCCCCAATGAAAAACTGTTTTTT. As protein: CASSRQGPNEKLFF.

This clonotype was detected only a few times. This chain links TRBV4-1 with TRBJ1-1; 9 nucleotides line up with TRBD1. This CDR3 has 15 amino acids. Germline V CDR1 and CDR2: MGHRA, YSYEKL. The V and J ends lost 1 base and 5 bases, in that order; junction bases with no gene match: 5. The CDR3 sequence is CASSQAGQGRTEAFF. DNA for the CDR3: TGCGCCAGCAGCCAAGCGGGACAGGGAAGAACTGAAGCTTTCTTT.

This clonotype occurred many times. The CDR3 sequence is CASSENRETGAFF. In DNA, the CDR3 is TGTGCCAGCAGTGAAAACCGAGAGACAGGAGCTTTCTTT. This chain uses TRBV2 with TRBJ1-1, with D possibly being TRBD1 (6 bases). CDR1 SNHLY and CDR2 FYNNEI come from the germline V gene. This CDR3 spans 13 amino acids. The V end lost 2 bases, the J end lost 10 bases, and 14 bases lay between the germline ends.

Turning to this clonotype: One end of the junction is discordant with germline, which a read error may explain. The DNA for the CDR3 is TGTGCCACCAGAGCGGAGAGCTCCTACAATAAGCAGCTCTTC. The encoded protein is CATRAESSYNKQLF. V is TRBV15 and J is TRBJ2-1, with a possible D match to TRBD2 (5 bases). Germline V lookup: CDR1 LNHNV, CDR2 YYDKDF (reference sequence). This CDR3 contains 14 residues.

As to this clonotype: One end of the junction is discordant with germline, which a read error may explain. The chain employs TRBV2 and TRBJ2-3, with D perhaps matching TRBD2 (5 bases). Germline CDR1 is SNHLY and CDR2 is FYNNEI. This CDR3 spans 17 amino acids. The CDR3 sequence: CATLYSLSAREPDRQYF. The CDR3 bases are TGTGCCACGCTCTACTCCCTTAGCGCCCGAGAGCCAGATAGGCAGTATTTT.

This clonotype was counted only a few times. This CDR3 is CASGGGGNTGELFF. Written as DNA, the CDR3 is TGTGCCAGCGGGGGGGGGGGTAACACCGGGGAGCTGTTTTTT. The V call is TRBV28, the J call TRBJ2-2, with 7 bases fitting TRBD2. There are 14 residues in the CDR3. Germline trimming cut 8 bases from V and 2 bases from J; bases unmatched to any gene: 5. Germline CDR1 is MDHEN and CDR2 is SYDVKM.

V gene TRBV20-1 combines with J gene TRBJ1-5; D gene unclear. The V gene's germline CDR1 is DFQATT and CDR2 SNEGSKA (reference sequence). V lost 3 bases and J 8 bases, leaving 20 bases between the germline ends. This CDR3 comprises 15 residues. CDR3 region: CSASRKGGNNKPQHF. As DNA, the CDR3 is TGCAGTGCTAGCCGAAAGGGAGGGAATAATAAGCCCCAGCATTTT.

This clonotype has just a few counts. The chain carries TRBV7-9 and TRBJ2-7, with 13 positions matching TRBD2. In germline, CDR1 is SEHNR, CDR2 FQNEAQ (reference sequence). CDR3 length: 18 amino acids. J lost 1 base, V lost 5 bases, and 11 bases had no gene match. CDR3 DNA: TGTGCCAGCAGCCCAACTTCGCCGGGACTAGCGGGATCCTACGAGCAGTACTTC. It translates to CASSPTSPGLAGSYEQYF.

This clonotype occurred many times. V gene TRBV3-1 combines with J gene TRBJ2-1, with 10 positions matching TRBD2. CDR3 length: 15 amino acids. From germline, CDR1 is LGHDT and CDR2 YNNKEL (reference sequence). The V gene end was trimmed by 5 bases and the J gene end by 2 bases; junction bases not matched to a gene: 3. The DNA for the CDR3 is TGTGCCAGCAGCTTTACTAGCGGGACCTACAATGAGCAGTTCTTC. It specifies CASSFTSGTYNEQFF.

This clonotype came up many times. The chain combines TRBV27 with TRBJ2-1; 15 bases agree with TRBD2. The CDR3 spans 14 residues. V shed 6 bases and J 9 bases; nucleotides not matched to a gene: 3. CDR1 and CDR2 from the germline V gene are MNHEY and SMNVEV (reference sequence). The CDR3 region is CASRGLAGGFEQFF. The CDR3 DNA reads TGTGCCAGCAGGGGACTAGCGGGAGGTTTTGAGCAGTTCTTC.

This clonotype was seen ten or more times. The chain combines TRBV7-7 with TRBJ2-5; possible D gene TRBD1, 6 bases. Trimming removed 5 bases from V and 2 bases from J, with 9 bases in between. CDR1 and CDR2 (germline): SSHAT, FNYEAQ (reference sequence). This CDR3 comprises 13 residues. CDR3 coding DNA: TGTGCCAGCAGCCCCGGACAGCAAGAGACCCAGTACTTC. Its translation: CASSPGQQETQYF.

Details on this clonotype: This could be a read error, since a much larger clone is one nucleotide away. The chain combines TRBV3-1 with TRBJ1-2; weak D call: TRBD1 (6 bases). Germline CDR1 LGHDT, CDR2 YNNKEL (reference sequence). This CDR3 has 13 residues. The CDR3 region has the DNA TGTGGCAGCAGCCACAGGGATCGCTATGGCTACACCTTC. This gives the protein CGSSHRDRYGYTF.

In the case of this clonotype: A much larger clone differs from this one at a single base, so this may be a read error. The chain links TRBV28 to TRBJ2-1; no firm D call. Germline values: CDR1 MDHEN, CDR2 SYDVKM. This CDR3 comprises 13 residues. In DNA form, the CDR3 reads TGTTCCAGCAGTTTAACCAACAGCGATGAGCAGTTCTTC. Its protein is CSSSLTNSDEQFF.

The chain's CDR3 is CASRSGTSLTYEQYF. CDR3 sequence (DNA): TGTGCCAGCAGGTCCGGGACTAGTCTTACCTACGAGCAGTACTTC. The chain carries TRBV12-3 or TRBV12-4 and TRBJ2-7; 8 bases map to TRBD2. The CDR3 sequence is 15 residues long. Trimming took 6 bases from V and 2 from J; bases not matched to a gene: 9.

Many counts were recorded for this clonotype. The J gene is TRBJ1-5, the V gene TRBV27, with D unclear. CDR3 size: 15 residues. V was trimmed by 4 bases and J by 2 bases, leaving 12 bases between them. Germline V gives CDR1 MNHEY, CDR2 SMNVEV (reference sequence). CDR3 bases: TGTGCCAGCAGTTCCTCGGTCCGGGGCAATCAGCCCCAGCATTTT. The encoded protein is CASSSSVRGNQPQHF.

This clonotype was counted once. Germline and junction disagree at one end, which may indicate a read error. V is TRBV12-3 or TRBV12-4 and J is TRBJ2-1; maybe TRBD2 (5 bases). This CDR3 region has 14 residues. The CDR3 loop reads CASRPLADNNEQSF. CDR3 sequence (DNA): TGTGCCAGCAGACCCCTAGCCGATAACAATGAGCAGTCCTTC.

This clonotype has at least ten counts. This rearrangement joins TRBV14 to TRBJ2-7, with D possibly TRBD2 on 6 matching bases. Trimming took off 1 base at V and 6 bases at J, with 13 bases between the two ends. The CDR3 has 14 residues. In germline, CDR1 is SGHDN, CDR2 FVKESK. This chain's CDR3 is CASSQVTTRGEQYF. CDR3 in DNA: TGTGCCAGCAGCCAAGTCACGACTAGGGGCGAGCAGTACTTC.

This sequence joins TRBV2 and TRBJ2-5; unclear D gene. With 3 bases removed from V and 0 bases from J, the gap between germline ends came to 8 bases. Germline V CDR1 and CDR2: SNHLY, FYNNEI. This CDR3 has 14 residues. The CDR3 here is CASSDPANQETQYF. CDR3 bases: TGTGCCAGCAGTGATCCGGCAAACCAAGAGACCCAGTACTTC. Full variable domain (remainder filled in from reference TRBV2 and TRBJ2-5): EPEVTQTPSHQVTQMGQEVILRCVPISNHLYFYWYRQILGQKVEFLVSFYNNEISEKSEIFDDQFSVERPDGSNFTLKIRSTKLEDSAMYFCASSDPANQETQYFGPGTRLLVL.